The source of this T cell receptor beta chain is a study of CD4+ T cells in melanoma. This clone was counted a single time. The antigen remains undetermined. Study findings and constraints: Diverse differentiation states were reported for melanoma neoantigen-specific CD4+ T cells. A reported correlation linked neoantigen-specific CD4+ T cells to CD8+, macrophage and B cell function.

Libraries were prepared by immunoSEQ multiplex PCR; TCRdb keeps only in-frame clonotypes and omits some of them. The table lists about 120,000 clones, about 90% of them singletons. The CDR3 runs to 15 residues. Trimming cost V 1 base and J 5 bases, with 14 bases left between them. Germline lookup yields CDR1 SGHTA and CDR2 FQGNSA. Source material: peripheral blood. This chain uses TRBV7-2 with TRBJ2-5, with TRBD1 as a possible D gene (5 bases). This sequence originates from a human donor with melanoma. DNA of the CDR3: TGTGCCAGCAGCTTAGTCGCAGGGATGGCGGAGACCCAGTACTTC. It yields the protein CASSLVAGMAETQYF.